The 13 T cell receptor beta chains below were found in one sample sequenced in a study of T-cell memory formation after mild COVID-19. TCRdb re-called the 5' RACE reads with MiXCR, one entry per CDR3 protein. The sample gives some 280,000 distinct CDR3 sequences, around 16% of which show up once; roughly 25% is in the top ten. Sequenced input: PBMCs or a T cell subset sorted from them (not recorded which). Receptors were obtained from a man aged 18-30 years who had mild COVID-19 (a few samples of this study predate the infection). Cell type and time point are not known.

This clonotype was observed a few times. The chain recombines TRBV12-3 or TRBV12-4 with TRBJ2-1; 8 bases map to TRBD2. This CDR3 is 18 amino acids long. V was clipped by 3 bases and J by 4 bases; unmatched bases: 14. CDR3 loop: CASSFGVGGSGIYNEQFF. The CDR3 DNA reads as TGTGCCAGCAGTTTTGGGGTAGGAGGTAGCGGGATTTACAATGAGCAGTTCTTC.

The chain uses TRBV5-1 and TRBJ1-2; tentatively, D is TRBD1 (6 bases). Trimming stripped 0 bases from V and 4 bases from J, with 10 bases between. Germline V CDR1 and CDR2: SGHRS, YFSETQ. The CDR3 is 14 residues long. CDR3 amino acids: CASSLGTAVYGYTF. The CDR3 nucleotides are TGCGCCAGCAGCTTGGGGACAGCCGTCTATGGCTACACCTTC.

This clonotype showed up just a few times. The V call is TRBV4-3, the J call TRBJ2-3; D perhaps matches TRBD1 (6 bases). The V and J ends lost 2 bases and 0 bases respectively, with 12 bases between them. Germline CDR1 is LGHNA and CDR2 is YSLEER. The CDR3 has 16 residues. The CDR3 nucleotides are TGCGCCAGCAGCCAACAGGGGCCCGGGAGCACAGATACGCAGTATTTT. It codes for CASSQQGPGSTDTQYF.

The rearrangement joins TRBV6-2 or TRBV6-3 to TRBJ1-2, with unresolved D. V dropped 5 bases and J dropped 6 bases, with 22 bases sitting between them. The CDR3 extends over 16 amino acids. From germline, CDR1 is MNHEY and CDR2 SVGEGT. In DNA form, the CDR3 reads TGTGCCAGCAGTCCCCGGATTGAGGGCTGGGGAGATGGCTACACCTTC. Translation: CASSPRIEGWGDGYTF.

The chain joins TRBV5-1 to TRBJ1-1; D remains ambiguous. Germline-derived CDR1 and CDR2 are SGHRS and YFSETQ. The ends were cut back, 4 bases at V and 1 base at J, with 8 bases in the middle. The CDR3 loop spans 13 amino acids. The CDR3 sequence: CASSGSANTEAFF. For the CDR3, the DNA is TGCGCCAGCAGCGGGTCTGCGAACACTGAAGCTTTCTTT.

V gene TRBV28 combines with J gene TRBJ2-2, with D hard to call. Germline V CDR1 and CDR2: MDHEN, SYDVKM. The ends were cut back, 7 bases at V and 4 bases at J, with 10 bases in the middle. This CDR3 comprises 13 residues. This CDR3 reads CASTITGTGELFF. The CDR3 coding sequence is TGTGCCAGCACGATTACTGGCACCGGGGAGCTGTTTTTT.

This clonotype was counted a few times. J is TRBJ2-1 and V is TRBV29-1, with TRBD2 as a possible D gene (6 bases). The CDR3 loop spans 12 amino acids. V was cut by 7 bases and J by 4 bases, with 11 bases left in between. Germline-derived CDR1 and CDR2 are SQVTM and ANQGSEA. The CDR3 reads CSDGGLYNEQFF. CDR3 nucleotides: TGCAGCGACGGGGGTCTATACAATGAGCAGTTCTTC.

V and J are TRBV3-1 and TRBJ1-1, with no clear D. CDR1 and CDR2 from the germline V gene are LGHDT and YNNKEL (reference sequence). The CDR3 is made up of 13 amino acids. V dropped 1 base and J dropped 6 bases, with 9 bases sitting between them. The CDR3: CASSQVRNSEAFF. The CDR3 region has the DNA TGTGCCAGCAGCCAAGTACGTAACTCTGAAGCTTTCTTT.

V and J are TRBV20-1 and TRBJ1-2; D unclear. This CDR3 is 12 amino acids long. Looked up from germline, CDR1 is DFQATT and CDR2 is SNEGSKA (reference sequence). Deletions cut 2 bases from V and 8 bases from J, with 12 bases between. The CDR3 protein is CSARNPLTGYTF. As DNA, the CDR3 is TGCAGTGCTAGAAACCCCCTGACCGGCTACACCTTC.

V is TRBV10-3 and J is TRBJ2-3, with 14 positions matching TRBD2. V was pared by 0 bases and J by 4 bases, with 0 bases of the junction left unmatched. The CDR3 runs to 16 residues. The V gene's germline CDR1 is ENHRY and CDR2 SYGVKD. The CDR3 spells CAISESTSGGADTQYF. The CDR3 nucleotides read TGTGCCATCAGTGAGTCGACTAGCGGGGGGGCAGATACGCAGTATTTT.

This clonotype was detected only a few times. The chain uses TRBV4-1 and TRBJ2-2; TRBD2 aligns across 7 bases. The CDR3 covers 16 residues. The germline gives CDR1 MGHRA, CDR2 YSYEKL. V shed 6 bases and J 2 bases; nucleotides not matched to a gene: 9. The CDR3 nucleotides read TGCGCCAGCAGTCTCGGTCGGGGGGATAACACCGGGGAGCTGTTTTTT. Encoded protein: CASSLGRGDNTGELFF.

This clonotype was detected only a few times. This chain uses TRBV6-2 or TRBV6-3 with TRBJ2-7; either TRBD1 or TRBD2 may fit D (6 bases each). Between the trimmed V and J ends, which lost 4 bases and 2 bases, there was a span of 15 bases. Germline V gene sequence: CDR1 MNHEY, CDR2 SVGEGT. The CDR3 is 15 amino acids. The CDR3 reads CASSSPFRGPYEQYF. CDR3 DNA sequence: TGTGCCAGCAGTTCACCCTTTCGGGGGCCCTACGAGCAGTACTTC.

Only a few counts were recorded for this clonotype. The chain links TRBV7-9 to TRBJ2-1, with 9 nucleotides matching TRBD2. The CDR3 totals 16 residues. CDR1 is SEHNR and CDR2 is FQNEAQ in the germline V gene (reference sequence). V lost 1 base, J lost 6 bases, and 7 bases stayed unmatched. CDR3 in DNA: TGTGCCAGCAGCTTAGGGCGAGCGGGGGGTATCAATGAGCAGTTCTTC. Translation: CASSLGRAGGINEQFF.